This T cell receptor (beta chain) appears in the sequencing data of a study of T cell responses to AZD1222 COVID-19 vaccine. Notes on the study in general: The study identified only six AZD1222 recipients as seropositive at baseline. Spike was spanned by vaccine-associated CD4 TCRs, which were dominant at 160-218 and 743-854. Sampling that yielded the repertoires occurred only after the peak T cell response.

For this clone: What it binds is unknown.

Libraries were prepared by immunoSEQ multiplex PCR; TCRdb keeps only in-frame clonotypes and omits some of them. The sample lists 25,000 to 35,000 clones, 75% to 90% occurring once. The germline V gene encodes CDR1 SQVTM and CDR2 ANQGSEA. Trimming cost V 5 bases and J 3 bases; bases outside gene matches: 6. The CDR3 extends over 13 amino acids. This TCR was recovered from an adult in good health. The source was peripheral blood, collected on day 0 of AZD1222 vaccination. The chain joins TRBV29-1 to TRBJ1-2, with 7 bases aligning to TRBD1. The CDR3: CSVMTGLDYGYTF. In DNA form, the CDR3 reads TGCAGCGTTATGACAGGGTTAGACTATGGCTACACCTTC. Drawing the rest from reference TRBV29-1 and TRBJ1-2, the complete variable domain is SAVISQKPSRDICQRGTSLTIQCQVDSQVTMMFWYRQQPGQSLTLIATANQGSEATYESGFVIDKFPISRPNLTFSTLTVSNMSPEDSSIYLCSVMTGLDYGYTFGSGTRLTVV.